This TCR beta chain was documented in a study of graft-versus-host responses after intestinal transplantation. Study information: All recipients were given anti-thymocyte globulin induction, and tacrolimus and steroids were then administered for roughly 3 years.

The protocol was immunoSEQ multiplex PCR, while the TCRdb copy is restricted to in-frame clones and leaves out a portion. The table shows about 120,000 clones, with over 75% occurring only once. Notes on this clone: Its cognate antigen is unknown.

Findings and limits, study-wide: The presence of high graft-versus-host to host-versus-graft clonal ratios in allografts characterized patients with graft-donor T cell macrochimerism. GvH clones occurred in recipient marrow; some first appeared in ileum or blood. Circulating GvH clones peaking coincided with falling HvG clones soon after transplant.

Germline V gene sequence: CDR1 WSHSY, CDR2 SAAADI. The CDR3 is made up of 15 amino acids. V gave up 8 bases and J gave up 4 bases; unmatched junction bases: 13. The TCR was taken from a human donor who received an intestinal transplant. The sequencing here drew on unstimulated CD4+ T cells sorted from spleen or lymph node cells, taken before intestinal transplant. The genes are TRBV10-2 and TRBJ1-1; 7 bases align to TRBD1. The CDR3 reads CASYRTGTVGTEAFF. The CDR3, as DNA: TGCGCCAGCTATAGGACCGGGACAGTCGGCACTGAAGCTTTCTTT.